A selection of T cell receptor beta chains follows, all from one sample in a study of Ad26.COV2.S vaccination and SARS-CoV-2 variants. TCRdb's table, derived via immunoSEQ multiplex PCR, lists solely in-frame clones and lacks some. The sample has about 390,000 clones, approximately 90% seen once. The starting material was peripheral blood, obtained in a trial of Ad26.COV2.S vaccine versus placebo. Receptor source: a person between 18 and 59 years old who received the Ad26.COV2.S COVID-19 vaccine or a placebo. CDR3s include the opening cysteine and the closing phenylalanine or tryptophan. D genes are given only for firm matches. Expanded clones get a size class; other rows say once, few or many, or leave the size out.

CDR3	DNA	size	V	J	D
CASSSRDRGPPGREKLFF	TGTGCCAGCAGCTCCCGGGACAGGGGGCCGCCTGGACGTGAAAAACTGTTTTTT	NA	TRBV13	TRBJ1-4	TRBD1
CASRKQGSSGNTIYF	TGTGCCAGCAGGAAACAGGGGTCCTCTGGAAACACCATATATTTT	once	TRBV6-5	TRBJ1-3	TRBD1
CASSDSSETQYF	TGCGCCAGTTCGGACTCATCGGAGACCCAGTACTTC	once	TRBV4-1	TRBJ2-5	NA
CASSYGTSYEQYF	TGCGCCAGCAGCTACGGGACATCCTACGAGCAGTACTTC	few	TRBV4-1	TRBJ2-7	NA
CASSLGKFYGYTF	TGTGCCAGCAGCTTAGGGAAATTCTATGGCTACACCTTC	once	TRBV11-2	TRBJ1-2	NA
CASRWTGGPNTEAFF	TGTGCCAGCAGATGGACAGGGGGCCCTAACACTGAAGCTTTCTTT	NA	TRBV6-5	TRBJ1-1	TRBD1
CSAEDRNTEAFF	TGCAGCGCCGAGGACAGGAACACTGAAGCTTTCTTT	NA	TRBV29-1	TRBJ1-1	NA
CASSAPRDTEAFF	TGTGCCAGCAGTGCGCCGCGGGACACTGAAGCTTTCTTT	NA	TRBV28	TRBJ1-1	NA
CAISEMAGGPQTQYF	TGTGCCATCAGTGAGATGGCGGGGGGGCCTCAGACCCAGTACTTC	NA	TRBV10-3	TRBJ2-5	TRBD2
CATSRPGQAMYEQYF	TGTGCCACCAGCAGACCGGGACAGGCTATGTACGAGCAGTACTTC	NA	TRBV15	TRBJ2-7	TRBD1
CASRPEGNTEAFF	TGTGCCAGCAGACCGGAGGGAAACACTGAAGCTTTCTTT	NA	TRBV3-1/TRBV3-2	TRBJ1-1	NA
CASSYQPITGNTEAFF	TGTGCCAGCAGTTACCAACCCATTACAGGGAACACTGAAGCTTTCTTT	NA	TRBV6-5	TRBJ1-1	NA
CASSYGTSGGYTGELFF	TGTGCCAGCAGTTACGGGACTAGCGGGGGGTACACCGGGGAGCTGTTTTTT	NA	TRBV6-2/TRBV6-3	TRBJ2-2	TRBD2
CASSTRGSTDTQYF	TGTGCCAGCTCCACCAGGGGAAGCACAGATACGCAGTATTTT	once	TRBV18	TRBJ2-3	NA
CASSKPGTSGEETQYF	TGTGCCAGCAGCAAACCCGGGACTAGCGGGGAAGAGACCCAGTACTTC	NA	TRBV21-1	TRBJ2-5	NA
CSARTAYGYTF	TGCAGTGCTAGGACCGCCTATGGCTACACCTTC	NA	TRBV20-1	TRBJ1-2	NA
CASSQDPNEQFF	TGCGCCAGCAGCCAAGATCCCAATGAGCAGTTCTTC	NA	TRBV4-1	TRBJ2-1	NA
CASSGVLAGGPDTQYF	TGTGCCAGCAGTGGCGTACTAGCGGGGGGACCTGATACGCAGTATTTT	NA	TRBV27	TRBJ2-3	TRBD2
CASSYTDRAYELFF	TGTGCCAGCAGCTATACGGACAGGGCCTACGAACTGTTTTTT	NA	TRBV7-2	TRBJ1-4	TRBD1
CATRTGGQPQHF	TGTGCCACCAGGACCGGTGGTCAGCCCCAGCATTTT	NA	TRBV10-3	TRBJ1-5	NA
CAISAGSGGGTDTQYF	TGTGCCATCAGCGCTGGAAGCGGGGGGGGCACAGATACGCAGTATTTT	NA	TRBV10-3	TRBJ2-3	TRBD2
CASSILSGQGYWEQYF	TGTGCCAGTAGTATTTTGAGTGGACAGGGGTATTGGGAGCAGTACTTC	NA	TRBV19	TRBJ2-7	TRBD1
CASSFQPRGVSNYEQFF	TGTGCCAGCAGCTTTCAGCCACGGGGGGTTAGCAACTATGAGCAGTTCTTC	NA	TRBV7-6	TRBJ2-1	TRBD2
CASRGTSASPYNEQFF	TGTGCCAGCAGGGGTACTAGCGCTTCCCCCTACAATGAGCAGTTCTTC	NA	TRBV7-2	TRBJ2-1	TRBD2
CASSELGTGGVYEQYF	TGTGCCAGCAGTGAACTAGGGACAGGGGGGGTCTACGAGCAGTACTTC	NA	TRBV6-1	TRBJ2-7	TRBD1
CASSKQGLNEKLFF	TGTGCCAGCAGCAAACAGGGGCTAAATGAAAAACTGTTTTTT	NA	TRBV7-9	TRBJ1-4	TRBD1
CASSLLGGISGANVLTF	TGTGCCAGCAGCTTATTAGGGGGCATCTCTGGGGCCAACGTCCTGACTTTC	NA	TRBV13	TRBJ2-6	TRBD1
CASSQVAGTAETQYF	TGCGCCAGCAGCCAAGTGGCCGGGACAGCGGAGACCCAGTACTTC	NA	TRBV4-1	TRBJ2-5	TRBD1
CASQAGLYEETQYF	TGTGCCAGCCAAGCGGGGTTATACGAAGAGACCCAGTACTTC	NA	TRBV18	TRBJ2-5	TRBD2
CASSKGRDRLFDEQYF	TGTGCCAGTAGTAAGGGCCGGGACAGGCTTTTTGACGAGCAGTACTTC	NA	TRBV19	TRBJ2-7	TRBD1
CASSLTVSEQYF	TGTGCCAGCAGCCTCACAGTTTCCGAGCAGTACTTC	NA	TRBV3-1/TRBV3-2	TRBJ2-7	NA
CASSKDRWSYEQYF	TGTGCCAGTAGTAAGGACAGGTGGTCCTACGAGCAGTACTTC	NA	TRBV19	TRBJ2-7	TRBD1
CASSEIRDEQYF	TGTGCCAGCAGTGAAATCCGGGACGAGCAGTACTTC	NA	TRBV2	TRBJ2-7	NA
CASSLELGEYTF	TGTGCCAGCAGCTTAGAATTGGGCGAGTACACCTTC	NA	TRBV7-2	TRBJ1-2	NA
CASSPTSFTRQYREDTQYF	TGTGCCAGCAGTCCCACCTCGTTCACCCGACAGTACAGGGAAGATACGCAGTATTTT	NA	TRBV6-2/TRBV6-3	TRBJ2-3	NA